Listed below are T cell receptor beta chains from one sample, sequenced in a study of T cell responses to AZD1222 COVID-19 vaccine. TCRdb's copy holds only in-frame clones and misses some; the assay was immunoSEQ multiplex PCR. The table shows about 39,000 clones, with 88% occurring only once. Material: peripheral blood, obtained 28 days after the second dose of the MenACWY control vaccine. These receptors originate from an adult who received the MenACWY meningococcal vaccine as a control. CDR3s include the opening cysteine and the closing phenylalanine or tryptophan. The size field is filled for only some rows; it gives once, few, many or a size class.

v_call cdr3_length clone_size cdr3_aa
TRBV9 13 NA CASSGVGGYGYTF
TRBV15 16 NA CATSRDGTGPYYGYTF
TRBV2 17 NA CASQPKTSSRGTYEQYF
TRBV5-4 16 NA CASSRTISAGADTQYF
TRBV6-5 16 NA CASSYLGVPSNTEAFF
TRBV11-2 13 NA CASSFLAGNEQFF
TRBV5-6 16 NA CASSFTGTSRYNEQFF
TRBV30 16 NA CAWSVGTGGLKNIQYF
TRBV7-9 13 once CASSSRGPEEQYF
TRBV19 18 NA CASSAPILLAAYTGELFF
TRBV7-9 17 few CASSLGGLAGTYNEQFF
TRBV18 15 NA CASSPLTRPQETQYF
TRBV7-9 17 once CASSSSLPGAGTDTQYF
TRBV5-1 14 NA CASSSWVEGNIQYF
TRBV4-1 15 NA CASSQHGTSADTQYF